The subject of this entry is one T cell receptor beta chain. Which antigen it targets is not known. The input lacks base qualities; no much larger clone sits a single base away. Whole blood was collected in K2EDTA tubes by collaborating institutions according to the institutions' own protocols. For TCRbeta analysis, collaborators shipped samples as frozen whole blood, isolated PBMCs, or DNA extracted from either of those sample types. The data derive from a study of blood T cell repertoires in COVID-19 (TCRdb year 2020). About the investigation overall: Samples from collaborators originated in the United States, Italy and Spain and spanned both the acute and convalescent phases of COVID-19. The material from the prospective study consisted of cDNA or gDNA derived from T cells, B-cell-depleted T cells, or PBMCs. Deeply sampled blood TCRbeta repertoires from subjects exposed to, actively infected with, or recovered from COVID-19 were included in the dataset. A freely available public database, intended as a resource for researchers studying the immune response to SARS-CoV-2, is where the repertoires were released. Samples were obtained from the ongoing ImmuneRACE study (first 160 participants) and from over 1,000 subjects provided by 6 global collaborators. Nearly every sample came with metadata listing a de-identified subject ID, COVID-19 status, age in years and sex. HLA class I and class II types, where available, came from metadata supplied by the sample provider rather than from assay-based typing.

The immunoSEQ Assay, a bias-controlled multiplex PCR, was used to amplify TCRbeta CDR3 regions from genomic DNA. Regarding the original processing steps: The number of nucleated cells in each sample was estimated by amplification of reference gene primers within the assay. Sequence reads were collapsed and filtered to measure the absolute abundance of every unique TCRbeta CDR3 rearrangement. For each sample, productive Simpson clonality was calculated by taking the square root of Simpson's diversity index across productive rearrangements. The immuneACCESS repertoire file appears here via TCRdb, limited to in-frame rearrangements. These files lack a portion of the clones; in checked studies, under half of the deficit traces to unresolved V genes, and the cause of the others is not known. The DNA was the basis for D and trimming; V, J and clone size are from that table. Across this sample there are fewer than 70,000 clones, with 80% to 85% seen only once. The ten largest clones represent roughly 9.7% of the sample.

V is pared back by 6 bases and J by 1 base, with 19 bases lying between the germline termini. The CDR3 covers 18 residues, taking in both the cysteine and the phenylalanine. CDR3 DNA is the only sequence kept; it has 54 bases, read in frame from the first base. Looking up the germline V gene yields CDR1 MGHRA and CDR2 YSYEKL. What the study reported, not specific to this receptor: Clinical and demographic metadata were provided uncurated, with the amount varying by source and participant.

The sample was peripheral blood. The V and J genes are TRBV4-1 and TRBJ2-6; TRBD1 might be the D gene, on 6 matching bases. The TCR was taken from a woman of 80 years or more with acute or convalescent COVID-19. The CDR3 region has the sequence CASSLMAGEKSGANVLTF. The DNA sequence follows: TGCGCCAGCAGTCTGATGGCAGGGGAGAAATCTGGGGCCAACGTCCTGACTTTC.